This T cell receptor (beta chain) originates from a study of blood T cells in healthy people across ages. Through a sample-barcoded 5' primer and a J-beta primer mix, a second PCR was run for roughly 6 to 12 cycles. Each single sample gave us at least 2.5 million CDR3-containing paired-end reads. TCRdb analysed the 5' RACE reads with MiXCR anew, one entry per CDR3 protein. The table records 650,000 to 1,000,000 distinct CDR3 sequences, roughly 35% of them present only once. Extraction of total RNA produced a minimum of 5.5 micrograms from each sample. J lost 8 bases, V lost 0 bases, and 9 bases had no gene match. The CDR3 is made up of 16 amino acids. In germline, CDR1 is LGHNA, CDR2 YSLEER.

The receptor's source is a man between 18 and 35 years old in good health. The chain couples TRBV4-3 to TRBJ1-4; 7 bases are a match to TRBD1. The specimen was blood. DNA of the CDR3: TGCGCCAGCAGCCAAGATCATCGGGGACAGCAGGAAAAACTGTTTTTT. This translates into CASSQDHRGQQEKLFF.